This TCR beta chain was recorded in a study of tumor and adjacent non-tumor tissue in lung cancer. Whole-study results and caveats: In normal lung, the top 100 clones were significantly more dominant than in tumor.

This clonotype was picked up one time. The antigen remains unidentified. At one end, the junction sequence differs from germline, possibly due to a read error. No cell sorting was done before RNA was extracted from the tissue. This non-tumor lung sample came from over 3 cm beyond the tumor edge. TCRbeta libraries were built with three rounds of nested PCR, modified from ARM-PCR. One entry per CDR3 protein results from TCRdb running MiXCR on the multiplex PCR reads. This sample has about 44,000 distinct CDR3 sequences, with around 60% found just once. The sequence was collected from a woman aged 70 to 79 with non-small cell lung cancer. Sequenced sample: distant non-tumor lung tissue.

The CDR3 DNA is TGCGCCAGCAGCCAACAGGGACAGAACAGCGGGGAGCTGTTTTTT. Amino acid sequence: CASSQQGQNSGELFF. The genes are TRBV4-1 and TRBJ2-2; TRBD1 matches 7 bases. The CDR3 has 15 amino acids. CDR1 MGHRA and CDR2 YSYEKL come from the germline V gene.